This T cell receptor (beta chain) was retrieved from a study of follicular helper T cells after annual influenza vaccination. Study-wide findings and caveats: Successive annual vaccinations recalled a recurrent oligoclonal ICOS+CD38+ cTfh response with influenza-specific clonotypes.

This clone was detected only a few times. What it binds is unknown. Per germline, CDR1 SGHTA and CDR2 FQGNSA. The CDR3 runs to 15 residues. V was clipped by 1 base and J by 4 bases, with 14 bases between them. As to time point: 2014-2015 season, pre-vaccination. Repertoires were generated with immunoSEQ multiplex PCR, while TCRdb's copy carries only in-frame clones and drops some. The data contain fewer than 9,500 clones, approximately 85% of them seen just once; the ten biggest clones take up around 1%. The source of this sequence is an adult who received the influenza vaccine. Sequencing was performed on CXCR5+ CD38- circulating T follicular helper cells from blood, taken on the day of influenza vaccination. Specified subset: circulating Tfh, non-naive CD4+CXCR5+PD-1+ (ICOS+CD38+ or ICOS-CD38-). The chain recombines TRBV7-2 with TRBJ2-7; a weak D match, TRBD2 (5 bases). The CDR3 region has the DNA TGTGCCAGCAGCTTAGGAGGGTCTGGGGTATACGAGCAGTACTTC. It codes for CASSLGGSGVYEQYF.